Each of the 16 T cell receptor beta chains below was sequenced from the same sample in a study of OX40 agonist ivuxolimab in advanced cancers. Method: immunoSEQ multiplex PCR; TCRdb's copy keeps in-frame clones and lacks some. This sample yields some 6,500 clones, of which 69% are seen a single time; more than 15% belongs to the top ten. Sequencing was performed on CD4+ or CD8+ T cells sorted from blood, taken in a trial of the OX40 agonist ivuxolimab. The origin of the receptors is an adult with an advanced solid tumor such as melanoma, head and neck, liver or kidney cancer.

The rearrangement uses TRBV19 and TRBJ1-6, with D possibly TRBD1 on 6 matching bases. This CDR3 spans 14 amino acids. V lost 3 bases to trimming and J lost 7 bases, with 10 bases between them. Germline V gives CDR1 LNHDA, CDR2 SQIVND (reference sequence). CDR3 region: CASSMWDNNSPLHF. In DNA, the CDR3 is TGTGCCAGTAGTATGTGGGACAACAATTCACCCCTCCACTTT.

This chain joins TRBV27 and TRBJ1-6; D not resolved. Per the germline V gene, CDR1 is MNHEY and CDR2 is SMNVEV (reference sequence). V was pared by 3 bases and J by 8 bases, with 8 bases between. CDR3 length: 13 residues. The CDR3 reads CASSFQAYSPLHF. CDR3 sequence (DNA): TGTGCCAGCAGTTTCCAGGCTTATTCACCCCTCCACTTT.

This clone appeared a few times. The chain uses TRBV6-1 and TRBJ1-5; no clear D. The CDR3 contains 14 residues. Between the trimmed V and J ends, which lost 0 bases and 3 bases, there was a span of 6 bases. CDR1 MNHNS and CDR2 SASEGT come from the germline V gene. DNA of the CDR3: TGTGCCAGCAGTGAAGCGGGCCTCAATCAGCCCCAGCATTTT. This sequence encodes CASSEAGLNQPQHF.

The chain is built from TRBV4-3 and TRBJ1-2; no reliable D call. Germline CDR1 and CDR2: LGHNA and YSLEER. The CDR3 loop spans 16 amino acids. V was trimmed by 4 bases and J by 4 bases, leaving 19 bases between them. CDR3 in amino acids: CASSPFVWQNPYGYTF. In DNA form, the CDR3 reads TGCGCCAGCAGCCCGTTCGTGTGGCAGAACCCCTATGGCTACACCTTC.

The chain links TRBV27 to TRBJ1-1; D call uncertain. The V gene's germline CDR1 is MNHEY and CDR2 SMNVEV (reference sequence). The CDR3 has 12 residues. The V gene lost 7 bases and the J gene lost 0 bases, with 6 bases spanning the gap. The DNA of the CDR3 is TGTGCCAGCATGGCAATGAACACTGAAGCTTTCTTT. Amino acids: CASMAMNTEAFF.

This clone occurred a few times. The genes are TRBV7-9 and TRBJ2-7; TRBD2 is a possible D gene (5 bases). CDR1 is SEHNR and CDR2 is FQNEAQ in the germline V gene (reference sequence). The CDR3 has 15 residues. V was pared by 1 base and J by 2 bases, with 12 bases between. The CDR3 reads CASSLGHPGTYEQYF. The CDR3 DNA sequence: TGTGCCAGCAGCTTAGGCCACCCGGGGACCTACGAGCAGTACTTC.

The CDR3 DNA reads TGCAGCTACAGGGCAATCACAGATACGCAGTATTTT. It translates to CSYRAITDTQYF. This chain links TRBV29-1 with TRBJ2-3, with D tentatively TRBD1 (6 bases). Trimming left V 8 bases short and J 2 bases short, with 11 bases between. The CDR3 spans 12 residues. The V gene's germline CDR1 is SQVTM and CDR2 ANQGSEA.

The chain carries TRBV7-8 and TRBJ2-3; TRBD1 matches at 10 bases. Germline V gene sequence: CDR1 SGHVS, CDR2 FQNEAQ. The CDR3 extends over 19 amino acids. V dropped 1 base and J dropped 4; count of bases not matched to a gene: 14. The CDR3 sequence: CASSLVGAVGTGDSDTQYF. The CDR3, as DNA: TGTGCCAGCAGCTTAGTAGGGGCTGTCGGGACAGGGGATTCAGATACGCAGTATTTT.

The chain links TRBV9 to TRBJ2-7; TRBD1 or TRBD2 may be the D gene (5 bases each). There are 13 residues in the CDR3. Germline CDR1 SGDLS, CDR2 YYNGEE. V was cut by 0 bases and J by 5 bases, with 9 bases left in between. The CDR3 here is CASSVELGDEQYF. For the CDR3, the DNA is TGTGCCAGCAGCGTAGAGTTGGGGGACGAGCAGTACTTC.

The V and J genes are TRBV28 and TRBJ2-7; a possible D gene is TRBD2 (7 bases). From germline, CDR1 is MDHEN and CDR2 SYDVKM. The V end lost 6 bases, the J end lost 3 bases, and 18 bases lay between the germline ends. CDR3 length: 15 residues. CDR3 nucleotides: TGTGCCAGCAGGAAACTGGGGGGGGCGAACTACGAGCAGTACTTC. It encodes CASRKLGGANYEQYF.

This chain joins TRBV5-6 and TRBJ1-4, with D unclear. The CDR3 loop spans 13 amino acids. V dropped 0 bases and J dropped 3 bases, with 3 bases sitting between them. The germline V gene encodes CDR1 SGHDT and CDR2 YYEEEE. CDR3 sequence reads: CASSLASNEKLFF. DNA of the CDR3: TGTGCCAGCAGCTTGGCGTCTAATGAAAAACTGTTTTTT.

This clone was seen only a few times. The chain joins TRBV7-9 to TRBJ1-1, with TRBD1 identical over 7 bases. CDR1 is SEHNR, CDR2 FQNEAQ, per germline (reference sequence). V shed 6 bases and J 0 bases; nucleotides not matched to a gene: 10. This CDR3 is 16 amino acids long. This CDR3 reads CASRSPPGTVNTEAFF. CDR3 bases: TGTGCCAGCAGATCTCCTCCCGGGACAGTGAACACTGAAGCTTTCTTT.

The V and J genes are TRBV10-3 and TRBJ2-1, with TRBD2 as a possible D gene (6 bases). The germline V and J ends were trimmed by 4 bases and 3 bases, with 16 bases remaining between them. The CDR3 loop spans 16 amino acids. CDR1 is ENHRY and CDR2 is SYGVKD in the germline V gene. The CDR3 loop reads CAISGGRRDDYNEQFF. The DNA of the CDR3 is TGTGCCATCAGTGGGGGACGGAGGGATGACTACAATGAGCAGTTCTTC.

V and J are TRBV5-4 and TRBJ2-2; D possibly corresponds to TRBD2 (6 bases). The V end lost 9 bases, the J end lost 2 bases, and 14 bases lay between the germline ends. The CDR3 is 14 residues long. The germline V gene encodes CDR1 SGHNT and CDR2 YYREEE (reference sequence). The CDR3 DNA reads TGTGCCACCCCGGGACTTCTTAACACCGGGGAGCTGTTTTTT. Protein product: CATPGLLNTGELFF.

The chain links TRBV7-9 to TRBJ2-2, with D possibly TRBD2 on 6 matching bases. V was clipped by 6 bases and J by 4 bases, with 18 bases between them. This CDR3 comprises 16 residues. CDR1 is SEHNR and CDR2 is FQNEAQ in the germline V gene (reference sequence). CDR3 sequence (DNA): TGTGCCAGCAGTCCTAGTTGGGGGGACGGCACCGGGGAGCTGTTTTTT. Translation gives CASSPSWGDGTGELFF.

J is TRBJ2-2 and V is TRBV6-6; 8 bases are a match to TRBD2. This CDR3 comprises 15 residues. V dropped 6 bases and J dropped 3; count of bases not matched to a gene: 6. Germline V lookup: CDR1 MNHNY, CDR2 SVGAGI (reference sequence). The DNA of the CDR3 is TGTGCCAGCAGCCAAAGCGGGGGAGACACCGGGGAGCTGTTTTTT. This sequence encodes CASSQSGGDTGELFF.